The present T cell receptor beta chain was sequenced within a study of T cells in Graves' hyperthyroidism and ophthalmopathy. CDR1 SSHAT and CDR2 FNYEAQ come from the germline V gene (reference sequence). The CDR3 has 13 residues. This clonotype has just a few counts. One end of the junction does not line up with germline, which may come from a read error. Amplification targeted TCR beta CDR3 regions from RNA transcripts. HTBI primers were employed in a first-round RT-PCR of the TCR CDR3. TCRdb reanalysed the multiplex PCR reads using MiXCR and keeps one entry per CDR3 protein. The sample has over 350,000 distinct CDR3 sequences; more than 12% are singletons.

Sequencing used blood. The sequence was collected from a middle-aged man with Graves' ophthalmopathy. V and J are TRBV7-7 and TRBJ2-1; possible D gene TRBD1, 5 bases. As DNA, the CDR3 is TGTGCTAGCAGCCAGGGCCAAACGTATGAGCAGTTCTTC. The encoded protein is CASSQGQTYEQFF.